These 22 T cell receptor beta chains share one sample of origin, sequenced in a study of type 1 regulatory T cells. TCRdb re-derived calls from the reads in MiXCR, one entry per CDR3 protein. Of approximately 100,000 distinct CDR3 sequences listed, 30% to 35% are singletons. What was sequenced was CD4+ T cells, either the whole sample or a sorted fraction (not recorded which). The source is a human donor in good health.

This clonotype has a handful of counts. The CDR3: CSVVEGQNSNQPQHF. As DNA, the CDR3 is TGCAGCGTTGTTGAGGGTCAAAATAGCAATCAGCCCCAGCATTTT. The rearrangement uses TRBV29-1 and TRBJ1-5, with unresolved D. The V end was cut by 4 bases, the J end by 0 bases, with 13 bases between. This CDR3 spans 15 amino acids. The germline CDR1 and CDR2 sequences are SQVTM and ANQGSEA.

This clonotype was seen a handful of times. The V gene is TRBV29-1, the J gene TRBJ2-6; D is unresolved. This CDR3 is 15 amino acids long. The germline V gene has CDR1 SQVTM and CDR2 ANQGSEA. V lost 4 bases and J 2 bases, leaving 12 bases between the germline ends. CDR3 in DNA: TGCAGCGTTGTCCACGTTTCTACTGGGGCCAACGTCCTGACTTTC. Encoded protein: CSVVHVSTGANVLTF.

A word on this clonotype: This clone may be a read error of a much larger clone one base away. This sequence joins TRBV20-1 and TRBJ1-1; D uncertain. Trimming shortened V by 2 bases and J by 1 base, and 5 bases separated the two germline ends. The germline V gene has CDR1 DFQATT and CDR2 SNEGSKA (reference sequence). CDR3 length: 12 residues. CDR3 loop: CSARPPNTEAFF. CDR3 nucleotide sequence: TGCAGTGCTAGACCCCCGAACACTGAAGCTTTCTTT.

The genes are TRBV19 and TRBJ2-3, with TRBD1 matching 8 bases. The germline V gene encodes CDR1 LNHDA and CDR2 SQIVND (reference sequence). The V and J ends lost 10 bases and 2 bases, in that order; junction bases with no gene match: 8. This CDR3 is built from 14 residues. The CDR3 nucleotides are TGTGCCACTACTCCGGGACAGGACACAGATACGCAGTATTTT. This sequence encodes CATTPGQDTDTQYF. Using reference TRBV19 and TRBJ2-3 for the parts outside the CDR3, the full variable domain is DGGITQSPKYLFRKEGQNVTLSCEQNLNHDAMYWYRQDPGQGLRLIYYSQIVNDFQKGDIAEGYSVSREKKESFPLTVTSAQKNPTAFYLCATTPGQDTDTQYFGPGTRLTVL.

The V gene is TRBV20-1, the J gene TRBJ2-2, with 9 bases aligning to TRBD2. CDR3 length equals 19 residues. Trimming removed 2 bases from V and 11 bases from J; junction bases left unmatched: 24. Germline-derived CDR1 and CDR2 are DFQATT and SNEGSKA (reference sequence). CDR3 in amino acids: CSARRGLAVRTTGLVELFF. CDR3 DNA sequence: TGCAGTGCTAGAAGGGGACTAGCCGTACGAACCACCGGCCTAGTAGAGCTGTTTTTT.

There are a few counts of this clonotype. This chain joins TRBV4-2 and TRBJ2-7; D unclear. Germline V gives CDR1 LGHNA, CDR2 YNFKEQ. CDR3 length: 18 residues. V was trimmed by 0 bases and J by 0 bases, leaving 18 bases between them. The CDR3 reads CASSQEGPRPGSSYEQYF. The DNA of the CDR3 is TGTGCCAGCAGCCAAGAAGGACCCCGCCCGGGCAGCTCCTACGAGCAGTACTTC.

The table lists this clonotype with a few counts. The DNA of the CDR3 is TGTGCCAGCAGTCCCCGACTAGGTGGCTACACCTTC. It is translated as CASSPRLGGYTF. The V call is TRBV12-3 or TRBV12-4, the J call TRBJ1-2; D is unclear. This CDR3 is built from 12 residues. V lost 5 bases, J lost 7 bases, and 11 bases lay in between.

This clonotype was seen a few times. The chain uses TRBV29-1 and TRBJ1-1; possible D gene TRBD1, 5 bases. The CDR3 is made up of 10 amino acids. Trimming took off 6 bases at V and 11 bases at J, with 13 bases between the two ends. Germline V gene lookup returns CDR1 SQVTM and CDR2 ANQGSEA. CDR3 protein: CSVERGRAFF. CDR3 DNA sequence: TGCAGCGTGGAAAGGGGAAGGGCTTTCTTT.

The CDR3 DNA sequence: TGTGCCAGCAGCCAACCCGGGGCAGTGACCGAAGCTTTCTTT. Its translation is CASSQPGAVTEAFF. This chain joins TRBV3-1 and TRBJ1-1; D may be TRBD1 (5 bases). Trimming pared 2 bases from V and 8 bases from J, leaving 15 bases between. CDR1 and CDR2 from the germline V gene are LGHDT and YNNKEL (reference sequence). This CDR3 region has 14 residues.

The chain links TRBV6-6 to TRBJ1-1; TRBD1 matches 10 bases. CDR1 and CDR2 from the germline V gene are MNHNY and SVGAGI (reference sequence). V trimming: 5 bases; J trimming: 5 bases; junction bases outside the gene matches: 11. The CDR3 spans 16 residues. The CDR3 coding sequence is TGTGCCAGCAGTCAAAGTCCCGGGACAGGGGTAACTGAAGCTTTCTTT. The encoded protein is CASSQSPGTGVTEAFF.

The CDR3 is CASSFSGVHNSPLHF. In DNA, the CDR3 is TGTGCCAGCAGCTTTTCAGGGGTACATAATTCACCCCTCCACTTT. The chain couples TRBV7-9 to TRBJ1-6; possible D gene TRBD1, 6 bases. Trimming took 3 bases from V and 5 from J, leaving 11 bases between them. The length of the CDR3 is 15 residues. Germline loops: CDR1 SEHNR, CDR2 FQNEAQ (reference sequence).

This sequence joins TRBV7-2 and TRBJ2-4, with TRBD2 matching over 12 bases. The germline V gene encodes CDR1 SGHTA and CDR2 FQGNSA. V shed 1 base, J shed 1 base, and the junction held 8 bases outside the gene matches. The CDR3 has 19 amino acids. The CDR3 coding sequence is TGTGCCAGCAGCTTAGACCTAGCGGGAGGGGTGAAGGCCAAAAACATTCAGTACTTC. Its translation is CASSLDLAGGVKAKNIQYF.

A few counts support this clonotype. The chain joins TRBV28 to TRBJ2-1; D unclear. The germline V and J ends were trimmed by 3 bases and 8 bases, with 8 bases remaining between them. The CDR3 totals 12 residues. Germline V gene lookup returns CDR1 MDHEN and CDR2 SYDVKM. CDR3 sequence reads: CASSFLWDEQFF. The CDR3, as DNA: TGTGCCAGCAGTTTTCTCTGGGATGAGCAGTTCTTC.

The gene calls are TRBV14 and TRBJ2-2; TRBD1 matches at 8 bases. The CDR3 contains 16 residues. Germline CDR1 and CDR2: SGHDN and FVKESK. V lost 4 bases, J lost 0 bases, and 4 bases stayed unmatched. The chain's CDR3 is CASSRQGASNTGELFF. CDR3 DNA: TGTGCCAGCAGCCGTCAGGGGGCCTCGAACACCGGGGAGCTGTTTTTT.

The chain employs TRBV20-1 and TRBJ2-4; 9 nucleotides line up with TRBD1. This CDR3 has 17 residues. Unmatched junction bases numbered 15, after V lost 6 bases and J lost 3 bases. Per the germline V gene, CDR1 is DFQATT and CDR2 is SNEGSKA (reference sequence). The CDR3 here is CSAPDLTQGADKNIQYF. The DNA of the CDR3 is TGCAGTGCCCCCGATTTAACACAGGGGGCGGACAAAAACATTCAGTACTTC.

The chain employs TRBV5-1 and TRBJ1-1, with D possibly being TRBD1 (5 bases). CDR1 SGHRS and CDR2 YFSETQ come from the germline V gene. The length of the CDR3 is 13 residues. Trimming pared 1 base from V and 6 bases from J, leaving 10 bases between. The CDR3 sequence: CASSLMGVPEAFF. CDR3 in DNA: TGCGCCAGCAGCTTGATGGGGGTACCTGAAGCTTTCTTT.

This clonotype occurred a few times. One end of the junction fails to match germline, which may point to a read error. J is TRBJ1-6 and V is TRBV20-1; D unclear. The CDR3 runs to 13 residues. Germline CDR1 is DFQATT and CDR2 is SNEGSKA (reference sequence). CDR3 sequence: CSARKLDNSPLHF. CDR3 coding DNA: TGCAGTGCTAGAAAGTTGGATAATTCGCCCCTCCACTTT.

A single count supports this clonotype. The chain carries TRBV6-2 or TRBV6-3 and TRBJ1-1; no firm D call. V was cut by 4 bases and J by 4 bases, with 16 bases left in between. This CDR3 spans 15 amino acids. Germline V gene data show CDR1 as MNHEY and CDR2 as SVGEGT. The CDR3 is CASSCSITPSTEAFF. In nucleotides, the CDR3 is TGTGCCAGCAGTTGCTCGATTACCCCGAGCACTGAAGCTTTCTTT.

This clonotype was detected only a few times. The chain uses TRBV5-5 and TRBJ2-3; D is undetermined. V was cut by 0 bases and J by 5 bases, with 4 bases left in between. This CDR3 has 12 residues. Germline CDR1 and CDR2: SGHKS and YYEKEE (reference sequence). DNA for the CDR3: TGTGCCAGCAGCTTGGCCCAAGATACGCAGTATTTT. Its translation is CASSLAQDTQYF.

This clonotype was picked up a small number of times. This chain joins TRBV5-4 and TRBJ1-5, with D possibly TRBD1 on 6 matching bases. Trimming pared 3 bases from V and 0 bases from J, leaving 7 bases between. The CDR3 spans 14 residues. CDR1 is SGHNT, CDR2 YYREEE, per germline (reference sequence). This chain's CDR3 is CASSSQGSNQPQHF. In DNA, the CDR3 is TGTGCCAGCAGCTCACAGGGTAGCAATCAGCCCCAGCATTTT.

J is TRBJ1-2 and V is TRBV6-2 or TRBV6-3; 9 bases match TRBD1. V gave up 7 bases and J gave up 3 bases; unmatched junction bases: 12. CDR1 MNHEY and CDR2 SVGEGT come from the germline V gene. This CDR3 region has 16 residues. The CDR3 sequence is CASTTRRQGGDYGYTF. The CDR3 DNA is TGTGCCAGCACCACACGGCGACAGGGGGGCGACTATGGCTACACCTTC.

The chain combines TRBV19 with TRBJ2-7, with unresolved D. Per germline, CDR1 LNHDA and CDR2 SQIVND (reference sequence). Trimming took 2 bases from V and 5 from J, leaving 10 bases between them. This CDR3 is 13 amino acids long. CDR3 DNA: TGTGCCAGTAGTATATGGGGTTATGACGAGCAGTACTTC. As protein: CASSIWGYDEQYF.